What follows are 28 T cell receptor beta chains derived from one specimen sequenced in a study of blood T cells in healthy people across ages. Primers used in a second PCR of roughly 7 to 11 cycles were a sample-barcoded 5' primer and a J-beta primer mix. TCRdb reanalysed the 5' RACE reads using MiXCR and keeps one entry per CDR3 protein. The sample gives more than 800,000 distinct CDR3 sequences, around 28% of which show up once; 17% is in the top ten. Specimen: blood. These TCRs come from a woman older than 75 in good health.

In its sample, this clonotype was seen many times. The rearrangement joins TRBV20-1 to TRBJ2-7; TRBD1 or TRBD2 may be the D gene (6 bases each). V was cut by 3 bases and J by 4 bases, with 16 bases left in between. The germline gives CDR1 DFQATT, CDR2 SNEGSKA (reference sequence). The CDR3 spans 14 residues. Here the CDR3 DNA reads TGCAGTGCTAGGCCTAGGGGGGAACTTTACGAGCAGTACTTC. Protein product: CSARPRGELYEQYF.

This clonotype was seen a handful of times. One base away lies a much larger clone, so this may be a sequencing read error. The V call is TRBV20-1, the J call TRBJ2-5; possibly TRBD2 for D (6 bases). Trimming cost V 1 base and J 11 bases, with 26 bases left between them. CDR1 DFQATT and CDR2 SNEGSKA come from the germline V gene (reference sequence). The CDR3 spans 16 residues. Here the CDR3 reads CSARAGTPSRYNEQYF. The CDR3 coding sequence is TGCAGTGCTAGAGCCGGGACTCCCTCAAGGTACAATGAGCAGTACTTC.

The J gene is TRBJ2-7, the V gene TRBV12-3 or TRBV12-4; either TRBD1 or TRBD2 may fit D (5 bases each). This CDR3 comprises 15 residues. Trimming removed 6 bases from V and 3 bases from J, with 18 bases in between. CDR3 sequence (DNA): TGTGCCAGCAGCCTGGGACGGGGTGGAATCTACGAGCAGTACTTC. Protein: CASSLGRGGIYEQYF.

Remarks on this clonotype: A much larger clone lies one base from this, so it may be a read error. The V gene is TRBV21-1, the J gene TRBJ2-7; the table names TRBD1, a call not compared with the DNA. TRBV21-1 is a documented pseudogene. The CDR3 consists of 17 residues. In nucleotides, the CDR3 is TGTGCCAGCACCCTGCCAGGAGGACGGGGGAACTCCTACGAGCAGTACTTC. Protein: CASTLPGGRGNSYEQYF.

Many counts were recorded for this clonotype. The chain joins TRBV5-6 to TRBJ2-7; D is unresolved. Germline V CDR1 and CDR2: SGHDT, YYEEEE. Trimming removed 1 base at V and 5 bases at J, with 13 bases between. CDR3 length equals 14 residues. As DNA, the CDR3 is TGTGCCAGCAGCTTGCGTCAGCCCCACCACGAGCAGTACTTC. It encodes CASSLRQPHHEQYF. Using reference TRBV5-6 and TRBJ2-7 for the parts outside the CDR3, the full variable domain is DAGVTQSPTHLIKTRGQQVTLRCSPKSGHDTVSWYQQALGQGPQFIFQYYEEEERQRGNFPDRFSGHQFPNYSSELNVNALLLGDSALYLCASSLRQPHHEQYFGPGTRLTVT.

This chain joins TRBV7-9 and TRBJ1-4, with a weak D call TRBD1 (6 bases). The germline CDR1 and CDR2 sequences are SEHNR and FQNEAQ (reference sequence). The CDR3 covers 10 residues. Trimming left V 8 bases short and J 9 bases short, with 7 bases between. Here the CDR3 DNA reads TGTGCCAGCGGACAGCAAAAACTGTTTTTT. Its translation is CASGQQKLFF.

V and J are TRBV3-1 and TRBJ1-1; D unresolved. V gave up 2 bases and J gave up 5 bases, with 9 bases separating them. Germline loops: CDR1 LGHDT, CDR2 YNNKEL (reference sequence). CDR3 length: 13 amino acids. The chain's CDR3 is CASSQSDGTEAFF. The DNA of the CDR3 is TGTGCCAGCAGCCAAAGCGATGGAACTGAAGCTTTCTTT.

This clonotype was observed a few times. V is TRBV25-1 and J is TRBJ1-2; D unclear. The CDR3 consists of 12 residues. Germline V gene data show CDR1 as MGHDK and CDR2 as SYGVNS. Trimming took 3 bases from V and 2 from J, leaving 4 bases between them. CDR3 coding DNA: TGTGCCAGCAGTGACATAAACTATGGCTACACCTTC. It is translated as CASSDINYGYTF.

This clonotype was recorded at least ten times. V gene TRBV7-8 combines with J gene TRBJ2-1; D is perhaps TRBD2 (6 bases). CDR3 length: 17 amino acids. V dropped 5 bases and J dropped 0 bases, with 17 bases sitting between them. Looked up from germline, CDR1 is SGHVS and CDR2 is FQNEAQ. In nucleotides, the CDR3 is TGTGCCAGCAGCCCTATGTGGGGACTGAGCTCCTACAATGAGCAGTTCTTC. Translated: CASSPMWGLSSYNEQFF.

With respect to this clonotype: A far larger clone is only one base removed, so a read error is likely. The chain has TRBV7-7 and TRBJ2-5, with 13 positions matching TRBD2. Per the germline V gene, CDR1 is SSHAT and CDR2 is FNYEAQ (reference sequence). This CDR3 is 15 amino acids long. The CDR3 here is CASSLGLAGAEAQYF. The CDR3 region has the DNA TGTGCTAGCAGCCTCGGACTAGCGGGGGCAGAGGCCCAGTACTTC.

This clonotype was counted between two and nine times. A much larger clone lies a single base off, so this may be a read error. The V call is TRBV6-5, the J call TRBJ2-1, with 7 positions matching TRBD2. Germline CDR1 is MNHEY and CDR2 is SVGAGI. With V trimmed by 10 bases and J by 2 bases, 8 bases remained unmatched. The CDR3 covers 14 residues. CDR3 amino acids: CAIKAGIAYNEQFF. CDR3 nucleotide sequence: TGTGCCATCAAAGCGGGGATCGCCTACAATGAGCAGTTCTTC.

The table lists this clonotype with a few counts. Possible read error: a much larger clone is one base away. The chain carries TRBV12-3 or TRBV12-4 and TRBJ2-1; D perhaps matches TRBD1 (6 bases). This CDR3 spans 14 amino acids. The ends were cut back, 7 bases at V and 6 bases at J, with 16 bases in the middle. CDR3 sequence: CASTQNRAGNEQFF. Written as DNA, the CDR3 is TGTGCCAGCACCCAAAACAGGGCCGGCAATGAGCAGTTCTTC.

The chain employs TRBV6-7 and TRBJ2-5; 7 bases match TRBD1. The DNA matches TRBJ2-7 better at its end, which makes the J call doubtful. TRBV6-7 is noted as an ORF with a role that remains uncertain. The CDR3 runs to 16 residues. The CDR3 loop reads CASSYSTWTGSYEQYF. The CDR3 bases are TGTGCCAGCAGTTACTCGACTTGGACAGGCTCCTACGAGCAGTACTTC.

There are many counts of this clonotype. V and J are TRBV6-2 or TRBV6-3 and TRBJ1-2; 8 bases agree with TRBD1. The CDR3 is made up of 14 amino acids. Germline CDR1 MNHEY, CDR2 SVGEGT. J was trimmed by 5 bases and V by 6 bases; bases with no gene match: 8. The CDR3, as DNA: TGTGCCAGCAGCCACCCACGGACAGGGTATGGCTACACCTTC. It translates to CASSHPRTGYGYTF.

The chain joins TRBV12-3 or TRBV12-4 to TRBJ1-3; D gene unclear. The CDR3 covers 16 residues. Between the trimmed V and J ends, which lost 5 bases and 0 bases, there was a span of 14 bases. CDR3 DNA: TGTGCCAGCAGTACCACGCGGCGGCACTCTGGAAACACCATATATTTT. Amino acids: CASSTTRRHSGNTIYF.

This clonotype showed up just a few times. A single base separates this from a much larger clone, so it may be a read error. This rearrangement joins TRBV11-2 to TRBJ2-5, with TRBD2 matching over 8 bases. The germline V gene has CDR1 SGHAT and CDR2 FQNNGV. With V trimmed by 4 bases and J by 4 bases, 8 bases remained unmatched. This CDR3 has 15 residues. The CDR3 sequence: CASSWGAGGGETQYF. The CDR3, as DNA: TGTGCCAGCAGCTGGGGGGCGGGGGGTGGAGAGACCCAGTACTTC.

This clonotype was recorded at least ten times. This rearrangement joins TRBV27 to TRBJ2-7; 8 bases agree with TRBD2. CDR3 size: 16 residues. Germline V gene lookup returns CDR1 MNHEY and CDR2 SMNVEV (reference sequence). J lost 0 bases, V lost 4 bases, and 8 bases had no gene match. The CDR3 spells CASSSSQRGNSYEQYF. The CDR3 DNA reads TGTGCCAGCAGTTCATCACAGCGGGGGAACTCCTACGAGCAGTACTTC.

The sample holds many counts of this clonotype. V and J are TRBV20-1 and TRBJ2-7; 8 bases are shared with TRBD2. Trimming at V came to 3 bases and at J to 2 bases, leaving 9 bases not matched to a gene. The germline CDR1 and CDR2 sequences are DFQATT and SNEGSKA (reference sequence). The CDR3 is 15 residues long. The CDR3, as DNA: TGCAGTGCTAGCATTATTAGCGGGGCACCCTACGAGCAGTACTTC. It is translated as CSASIISGAPYEQYF.

This clonotype showed up many times. The chain joins TRBV12-3 or TRBV12-4 to TRBJ1-5; D possibly corresponds to TRBD1 (6 bases). With 6 bases removed from V and 0 bases from J, the gap between germline ends came to 15 bases. The CDR3 is made up of 16 amino acids. The CDR3 DNA reads as TGTGCCAGCAGCCGACAGGACACCCTTAGCAATCAGCCCCAGCATTTT. It yields the protein CASSRQDTLSNQPQHF.

This clonotype has just one count. The chain couples TRBV7-2 to TRBJ2-5, with TRBD2 matching over 8 bases. CDR1 and CDR2 from the germline V gene are SGHTA and FQGNSA. The ends lost 5 bases at V and 5 bases at J; junction bases unmatched: 13. The CDR3 has 16 amino acids. The CDR3 region has the DNA TGTGCCAGCAGCCCCGAGATGGCGGGGGGCAGGGAGACCCAGTACTTC. As protein: CASSPEMAGGRETQYF.

A word on this clonotype: One base away lies a much larger clone, so this may be a sequencing read error. V usage is TRBV20-1 and J usage is TRBJ1-4; a possible D gene is TRBD1 (5 bases). CDR3 length: 13 amino acids. CDR1 and CDR2 (germline): DFQATT, SNEGSKA (reference sequence). CDR3 in amino acids: CSARDGPGEKRFF. Here the CDR3 DNA reads TGCAGTGCTCGGGACGGACCGGGGGAAAAACGGTTTTTT.

This clonotype was found a few times. The chain has TRBV30 and TRBJ2-5; D remains unclear. The CDR3 covers 11 residues. Deletions cut 7 bases from V and 0 bases from J, with 6 bases between. CDR1 and CDR2 (germline): GTSNPN, SVGIG (reference sequence). The CDR3 loop is CASKDQETQYF. Here the CDR3 DNA reads TGTGCCTCTAAAGACCAAGAGACCCAGTACTTC.

In its sample, this clonotype was seen a few times. The V call is TRBV20-1, the J call TRBJ1-2; TRBD1 might be the D (6 bases). CDR1 is DFQATT and CDR2 is SNEGSKA in the germline V gene (reference sequence). This CDR3 is 12 amino acids long. Written as DNA, the CDR3 is TGCAGGGCCAGGGGAGGCTCCTATGGCTACACCTTC. This translates into CRARGGSYGYTF.

This chain links TRBV19 with TRBJ1-6; 8 bases match TRBD1. Germline lookup yields CDR1 LNHDA and CDR2 SQIVND (reference sequence). The V gene end was trimmed by 6 bases and the J gene end by 7 bases; junction bases not matched to a gene: 5. The CDR3 is 14 residues long. CDR3: CASRAGGHNSPLHF. In DNA, the CDR3 is TGTGCCAGTAGGGCAGGGGGCCACAATTCACCCCTCCACTTT.

The chain uses TRBV7-2 and TRBJ2-1; no clear D. V was shortened by 3 bases and J by 8 bases, with 20 bases between the two germline ends. This CDR3 region has 16 residues. The V gene's germline CDR1 is SGHTA and CDR2 FQGNSA. DNA of the CDR3: TGTGCCAGCAGCTTCGAGTCGTTACGCCCCAGCGATGAGCAGTTCTTC. As protein: CASSFESLRPSDEQFF.

The rearrangement links TRBV6-2 or TRBV6-3 to TRBJ1-6, with a possible D match to TRBD1 (6 bases). The CDR3 is 16 amino acids. Germline values: CDR1 MNHEY, CDR2 SVGEGT. The V gene lost 6 bases and the J gene lost 5 bases, with 17 bases spanning the gap. CDR3 sequence: CASRKGGGMDNSPLHF. DNA for the CDR3: TGTGCCAGCAGAAAGGGAGGGGGTATGGATAATTCACCCCTCCACTTT.

This rearrangement joins TRBV5-8 to TRBJ1-5, with D unclear. CDR1 and CDR2 (germline): SGHTS, YDEGEE. V lost 4 bases and J 2 bases, leaving 28 bases between the germline ends. The CDR3 length is 20 residues. The CDR3 here is CASSTIAGPAGVRGNQPQHF. CDR3 in DNA: TGTGCCAGCAGCACGATCGCAGGACCCGCTGGGGTAAGGGGCAATCAGCCCCAGCATTTT.

The chain has TRBV20-1 and TRBJ2-3; TRBD2 aligns across 9 bases. CDR1 and CDR2 from the germline V gene are DFQATT and SNEGSKA (reference sequence). V shed 5 bases and J 0 bases; nucleotides not matched to a gene: 9. CDR3 size: 16 residues. The CDR3 region has the DNA TGCAGTGCTGTAAACCGACTAGCGGATAGCACAGATACGCAGTATTTT. Residues: CSAVNRLADSTDTQYF.